A selection of T cell receptor beta chains follows, all from one sample in a study of a mutant IDH1 vaccine in newly diagnosed glioma. These receptors have no known antigen. Profiling relied on immunoSEQ multiplex PCR, and the TCRdb table lists in-frame clones only, not all of them. The profile shows 25,000 or so clones, more than 65% of them singletons. Sequencing was performed on PBMCs, taken from a glioma patient whose treatment included an IDH1 peptide vaccine. The receptors were gathered from a man between 40 and 49 years old with glioma. Some clones in this sample may be carry-over from other donors' samples. CDR3s leave out the opening cysteine and the closing phenylalanine or tryptophan. Fields, in order: J gene, V gene, CDR3 protein.

j_gene: TRBJ2-1; v_gene: TRBV6-5; CDR3aa: ASKSGLAGVEQF
j_gene: TRBJ2-3; v_gene: TRBV9; CDR3aa: ASSVLAGGHGDTQY
j_gene: TRBJ1-1; v_gene: TRBV5-1; CDR3aa: ASSLVPQGAAGAF
j_gene: TRBJ1-2; v_gene: TRBV27; CDR3aa: ASSDSSPYGYT
j_gene: TRBJ1-3; v_gene: TRBV7-2; CDR3aa: ASSRHDSSGNTIY
j_gene: TRBJ2-2; v_gene: TRBV18; CDR3aa: ASSPDSGAQNTGELF
j_gene: TRBJ1-2; v_gene: TRBV6-1; CDR3aa: ASAVGGLDYGYT
j_gene: TRBJ1-1; v_gene: TRBV25-1; CDR3aa: ASSEYPTEAF
j_gene: TRBJ1-1; v_gene: TRBV11-2; CDR3aa: ASSLEMNTEAF
j_gene: TRBJ1-1; v_gene: TRBV2; CDR3aa: ASRARGGTYGNTEAF
j_gene: TRBJ1-1; v_gene: TRBV10-3; CDR3aa: AISDMVGLGPEAF
j_gene: TRBJ1-2; v_gene: TRBV30; CDR3aa: AWISLSGDRRGYT
j_gene: TRBJ2-1; v_gene: TRBV15; CDR3aa: ATSAGGASYNEQF
j_gene: TRBJ1-6; v_gene: TRBV13; CDR3aa: ASSQQGVYNSPLH
j_gene: TRBJ1-1; v_gene: TRBV5-1; CDR3aa: ASSPQGGGAGTEAF
j_gene: TRBJ2-7; v_gene: TRBV7-9; CDR3aa: ASSLAMGSSEQY
j_gene: TRBJ1-6; v_gene: TRBV19; CDR3aa: ASSIGGGTTNSPLH
j_gene: TRBJ2-3; v_gene: TRBV29-1; CDR3aa: SVEGDTDTQY
j_gene: TRBJ1-1; v_gene: TRBV6-6; CDR3aa: ASSVDRPTRNTEAF
j_gene: TRBJ2-1; v_gene: TRBV30; CDR3aa: AWRSGGGYEQF
j_gene: TRBJ1-4; v_gene: TRBV10-2; CDR3aa: ASSASGAPNEKLF
j_gene: TRBJ2-5; v_gene: TRBV7-8; CDR3aa: ASSPAGGGAGKTQY
j_gene: TRBJ1-1; v_gene: TRBV10-1; CDR3aa: ASSEFEHREERLAEAF
j_gene: TRBJ1-2; v_gene: TRBV27; CDR3aa: ASSLSPRGRGPNYGYT
j_gene: TRBJ2-1; v_gene: TRBV4-3; CDR3aa: ASSQDAVTRGNEQF